Below are 8 T cell receptor beta chains sequenced from a single sample in a study of blood T cell repertoires in COVID-19. Generated by immunoSEQ multiplex PCR, the TCRdb table keeps only in-frame clones and is missing some. The sample includes approximately 250,000 clones, approximately 81% of them seen just once. The sample consisted of peripheral blood. The receptor source for this set is a man aged 40-49 years with acute or convalescent COVID-19.

The V call is TRBV7-8, the J call TRBJ1-3; D ambiguous. Trimming left V 5 bases short and J 0 bases short, with 17 bases between. The length of the CDR3 is 17 residues. Per the germline V gene, CDR1 is SGHVS and CDR2 is FQNEAQ. The chain's CDR3 is CASSPWETRNSGNTIYF. As DNA, the CDR3 is TGTGCCAGCAGCCCGTGGGAGACGAGAAACTCTGGAAACACCATATATTTT. The full variable domain, with the rest looked up from reference TRBV7-8 and TRBJ1-3, is GAGVSQSPRYKVAKRGQDVALRCDPISGHVSLFWYQQALGQGPEFLTYFQNEAQLDKSGLPSDRFFAERPEGSVSTLKIQRTQQEDSAVYLCASSPWETRNSGNTIYFGEGSWLTVV.

This clone is a singleton in its sample. The genes are TRBV21-1 and TRBJ2-5; no DNA check was done on the table's D call, TRBD1. TRBV21-1 is termed a pseudogene. The CDR3 is made up of 11 amino acids. The DNA for the CDR3 is TGTGCCAGCTGGACAGGGGAGACCCAGTACTTC. This encodes CASWTGETQYF.

The chain combines TRBV3-1 (or the pseudogene TRBV3-2) with TRBJ2-2; perhaps TRBD2 as D (7 bases). Deletions cut 5 bases from V and 5 bases from J, with 15 bases between. The CDR3 length is 15 residues. Per germline, CDR1 LGHDT and CDR2 YNNKEL (reference sequence). The CDR3 loop reads CASSLGGARTGELFF. The CDR3 DNA sequence: TGTGCCAGCAGCTTAGGGGGGGCGCGGACCGGGGAGCTGTTTTTT.

This clone has only a few counts. The rearrangement uses TRBV24-1 and TRBJ1-1, with 7 bases matching TRBD1. Germline V lookup: CDR1 KGHDR, CDR2 SFDVKD. The V segment lost 7 bases and the J segment 5 bases; nucleotides outside the gene matches: 12. The CDR3 has 15 amino acids. The CDR3 reads CATRPSEGGSTEAFF. The CDR3 DNA follows: TGTGCCACCAGGCCCTCAGAAGGGGGCTCGACTGAAGCTTTCTTT.

This chain uses TRBV4-1 with TRBJ2-7; a weak D match, TRBD1 (5 bases). The germline V gene encodes CDR1 MGHRA and CDR2 YSYEKL. V lost 0 bases, J lost 8 bases, and 14 bases lay in between. CDR3 length equals 14 residues. The CDR3 region has the DNA TGCGCCAGCAGCCAAGACCCTAATCAGGGTAAGCAGTACTTC. Translation gives CASSQDPNQGKQYF.

The CDR3 region is CASSARGDRYGYTF. The DNA of the CDR3 is TGTGCCAGCAGCGCCAGGGGAGACCGCTATGGCTACACCTTC. This chain links TRBV9 with TRBJ1-2; TRBD1 might be the D (6 bases). Trimming took 3 bases from V and 4 from J, leaving 13 bases between them. Germline CDR1 reads SGDLS; CDR2 reads YYNGEE. CDR3 length: 14 residues.

The V and J genes are TRBV5-5 and TRBJ2-2; 8 nucleotides line up with TRBD1. The germline V gene has CDR1 SGHKS and CDR2 YYEKEE (reference sequence). This CDR3 spans 17 amino acids. The V and J ends lost 4 bases and 3 bases, in that order; junction bases with no gene match: 11. The CDR3 bases are TGTGCCAGCAGCCCCGACAGGGGAAGTGGAGACACCGGGGAGCTGTTTTTT. This translates into CASSPDRGSGDTGELFF.

The chain is built from TRBV3-1 (or the pseudogene TRBV3-2) and TRBJ2-5, with a possible D match to TRBD2 (6 bases). The V end was cut by 7 bases, the J end by 5 bases, with 14 bases between. The length of the CDR3 is 13 residues. Germline V gene lookup returns CDR1 LGHDT and CDR2 YNNKEL (reference sequence). The CDR3 DNA reads TGTGCCAGCAAGACAGCGGGCCGGGAGACCCAGTACTTC. Protein product: CASKTAGRETQYF.